This entry lists 3 T cell receptor beta chains sequenced from one sample in a study of blood T cell repertoires in COVID-19. This table comes from immunoSEQ multiplex PCR, and its TCRdb copy is limited to in-frame clones, with some not included. The sample lists about 160,000 clones; 92% were seen once. Material for sequencing was peripheral blood. The receptors come from a man aged 25-45 years with COVID-19, enrolled during active disease.

The chain links TRBV4-3 to TRBJ2-5; perhaps TRBD1 as D (6 bases). The CDR3 is 15 amino acids. Trimming pared 0 bases from V and 2 bases from J, leaving 10 bases between. Germline lookup yields CDR1 LGHNA and CDR2 YSLEER. DNA of the CDR3: TGCGCCAGCAGCCAAGACTTCGGACAGCAAGAGACCCAGTACTTC. Translated: CASSQDFGQQETQYF.

V gene TRBV7-9 combines with J gene TRBJ2-7, with TRBD2 matching over 8 bases. V was pared by 4 bases and J by 6 bases, with 5 bases of the junction left unmatched. The CDR3 has 13 amino acids. CDR1 and CDR2 (germline): SEHNR, FQNEAQ (reference sequence). The CDR3 bases are TGTGCCAGCAGCTCCGGGACTAGTGGCGAGCAGTACTTC. As protein: CASSSGTSGEQYF.

This chain connects TRBV6-6 to TRBJ1-2, with 8 bases fitting TRBD1. Germline assignment: CDR1 MNHNY and CDR2 SVGAGI (reference sequence). The CDR3 sequence is 14 residues long. V shed 5 bases, J shed 6 bases, and the junction held 8 bases outside the gene matches. CDR3 sequence reads: CASSRGQGADGYTF. In nucleotides, the CDR3 is TGTGCCAGCAGTCGCGGACAGGGCGCCGATGGCTACACCTTC.